This TCR beta chain was identified in a study of OX40 agonist ivuxolimab in advanced cancers. Study in general: The study enrolled dose-escalation patients with hepatocellular carcinoma, melanoma, renal cell or head and neck cancer. Study-wide points: Among the lowest peripheral clonal expansion occurred in 0.1-3.0 mg/kg partial responders.

The protocol was immunoSEQ multiplex PCR, while the TCRdb copy is restricted to in-frame clones and leaves out a portion. The sample contains under 80,000 clones, under 95% of which appear only once. This clone was observed a handful of times. Its antigen remains unknown. The germline CDR1 and CDR2 sequences are SQVTM and ANQGSEA. This CDR3 contains 12 residues. Trimming at V came to 8 bases and at J to 8 bases, leaving 9 bases not matched to a gene. The chain employs TRBV29-1 and TRBJ1-1, with 9 bases lining up with TRBD1. The sequence was collected from an adult with an advanced solid tumor such as melanoma, head and neck, liver or kidney cancer. The sequenced sample was CD4+ or CD8+ T cells sorted from blood, obtained in a trial of the OX40 agonist ivuxolimab. CDR3 residues: CSIRDREWEAFF. The CDR3 DNA reads TGCAGCATCCGGGACAGGGAGTGGGAAGCTTTCTTT.